The source of this TCR beta chain is a study of CD8 T cells in ankylosing spondylitis. TCRdb re-analysed the 5' RACE reads in MiXCR, keeping a single row per CDR3 protein. The table includes about 150,000 distinct CDR3 sequences, 25% to 35% detected once. V shed 5 bases and J shed 2 bases, with 14 bases lying between them. Germline loops: CDR1 SGHVS, CDR2 FQNEAQ. This CDR3 region has 15 residues. The sample was synovial fluid, either unsorted or a sorted T cell fraction (not recorded which). The gene calls are TRBV7-8 and TRBJ2-3, with a tentative D call TRBD1 (6 bases). This TCR was sampled from a male donor with ankylosing spondylitis. CDR3 nucleotides: TGTGCCAGCAGCACAAGCCGGGACACCACAGATACGCAGTATTTT. It is translated as CASSTSRDTTDTQYF.